This T cell receptor (beta chain) is drawn from a study of T cell responses to AZD1222 COVID-19 vaccine. Study-wide results and limits: White British ancestry dominated among donors, who included more females, and clonal diversity was possibly underestimated.

The protocol was immunoSEQ multiplex PCR, while the TCRdb copy is restricted to in-frame clones and leaves out a portion. The sample gives 100,000 to 120,000 clones, roughly 92% of which show up once; about 2.5% is in the top ten. A remark on this clone: The antigen is not known.

Germline CDR1 and CDR2: SGHKS and YYEKEE (reference sequence). J lost 8 bases, V lost 1 base, and 5 bases had no gene match. The CDR3 totals 13 residues. The TCR originated in an adult who received the AZD1222 COVID-19 vaccine. This specimen consisted of peripheral blood, obtained 28 days after the second AZD1222 dose. The chain couples TRBV5-5 to TRBJ1-1, with TRBD1 identical over 7 bases. The CDR3 protein is CASSLWQGGEAFF. The CDR3 region has the DNA TGTGCCAGCAGCTTGTGGCAGGGGGGAGAAGCTTTCTTT.